This entry lists 15 T cell receptor beta chains sequenced from one sample in a study of STAT5B mutations in CD4+ large granular lymphocyte leukemia (dated by TCRdb to 2022 to 2024). The library was obtained by the immunoSEQ multiplex PCR assay. TCRdb holds this immuneACCESS table with in-frame rearrangements only. Some clones are missing; in checked studies, unresolved V genes explain under half, and the rest has no known cause. Across this sample there are approximately 24,000 clones, with about two thirds seen only once. 0.55% to 0.65% of the sample is held by the ten biggest clonotypes. Sequenced: CD4+ T cells from blood buffy coats. These receptors were obtained from a human donor in good health.

This clone was counted a few times. The chain recombines TRBV5-6 with TRBJ1-5, with D possibly matching TRBD1 (5 bases). Trimming removed 0 bases at V and 7 bases at J, with 11 bases between. Germline V gene sequence: CDR1 SGHDT, CDR2 YYEEEE. This CDR3 comprises 14 residues. CDR3 nucleotide sequence: TGTGCCAGCAGCTTGGCCGGCAGGGCCCAGCCCCAGCATTTT. Its translation is CASSLAGRAQPQHF.

The chain joins TRBV7-2 to TRBJ2-7; D possibly corresponds to TRBD1 (6 bases). The V gene lost 1 base and the J gene lost 3 bases, with 16 bases spanning the gap. The CDR3 runs to 16 residues. Germline values: CDR1 SGHTA, CDR2 FQGNSA. The chain's CDR3 is CASSLDKAGANYEQYF. For the CDR3, the DNA is TGTGCCAGCAGCTTAGATAAGGCAGGGGCGAACTACGAGCAGTACTTC. The full variable domain, with the rest looked up from reference TRBV7-2 and TRBJ2-7, is GAGVSQSPSNKVTEKGKDVELRCDPISGHTALYWYRQSLGQGLEFLIYFQGNSAPDKSGLPSDRFSAERTGGSVSTLTIQRTQQEDSAVYLCASSLDKAGANYEQYFGPGTRLTVT.

The genes are TRBV27 and TRBJ1-1, with 10 bases that match TRBD1. The V gene end was trimmed by 7 bases and the J gene end by 1 base; junction bases not matched to a gene: 3. CDR3 length: 14 amino acids. Germline loops: CDR1 MNHEY, CDR2 SMNVEV (reference sequence). CDR3 in amino acids: CASNRQGANTEAFF. The DNA for the CDR3 is TGTGCCAGCAACAGACAGGGGGCGAACACTGAAGCTTTCTTT.

The V gene is TRBV18, the J gene TRBJ1-1, with 12 bases aligning to TRBD1. The CDR3 is 14 amino acids. Germline V CDR1 and CDR2: KGHSH, LQKENI. V lost 6 bases, J lost 4 bases, and 3 bases stayed unmatched. Here the CDR3 DNA reads TGTGCCAGCTCCCAGGGACAGGGGGCCACTGAAGCTTTCTTT. It encodes CASSQGQGATEAFF.

The chain carries TRBV2 and TRBJ2-3, with TRBD2 identical over 12 bases. CDR3 length: 17 residues. CDR1 is SNHLY and CDR2 is FYNNEI in the germline V gene. Trimming at V came to 6 bases and at J to 0 bases, leaving 7 bases not matched to a gene. The CDR3 spells CASSPLAGGASTDTQYF. In DNA form, the CDR3 reads TGTGCCAGCAGCCCACTAGCGGGGGGCGCTAGCACAGATACGCAGTATTTT. The variable domain in full, completed from reference TRBV2 and TRBJ2-3, reads EPEVTQTPSHQVTQMGQEVILRCVPISNHLYFYWYRQILGQKVEFLVSFYNNEISEKSEIFDDQFSVERPDGSNFTLKIRSTKLEDSAMYFCASSPLAGGASTDTQYFGPGTRLTVL.

The chain recombines TRBV20-1 with TRBJ2-7; no firm D call. This CDR3 has 11 amino acids. V gave up 4 bases and J gave up 9 bases, with 13 bases separating them. Germline V lookup: CDR1 DFQATT, CDR2 SNEGSKA (reference sequence). In DNA form, the CDR3 reads TGCAGTGCTACGGATTCGGTCGGGCAGTACTTC. Protein sequence: CSATDSVGQYF.

This clone was detected a few times. The chain combines TRBV5-1 with TRBJ2-2; a possible D gene is TRBD1 (5 bases). The V and J ends lost 4 bases and 6 bases respectively, with 10 bases between them. The CDR3 has 13 amino acids. The germline V gene has CDR1 SGHRS and CDR2 YFSETQ. The CDR3 coding sequence is TGCGCCAGCAGCCTTCAGGGATCCGGGGAGCTGTTTTTT. As protein: CASSLQGSGELFF. The full variable domain, its missing parts supplied by reference TRBV5-1 and TRBJ2-2, is KAGVTQTPRYLIKTRGQQVTLSCSPISGHRSVSWYQQTPGQGLQFLFEYFSETQRNKGNFPGRFSGRQFSNSRSEMNVSTLELGDSALYLCASSLQGSGELFFGEGSRLTVL.

This chain links TRBV7-2 with TRBJ2-3; 16 nucleotides align to TRBD2. Germline V lookup: CDR1 SGHTA, CDR2 FQGNSA. This CDR3 contains 17 residues. The V gene end was trimmed by 4 bases and the J gene end by 3 bases; junction bases not matched to a gene: 4. CDR3 sequence reads: CASSSGLAGGRTDTQYF. The CDR3 bases are TGTGCCAGCAGCTCGGGACTAGCGGGGGGGAGAACAGATACGCAGTATTTT.

The chain employs TRBV7-2 and TRBJ1-2; D remains unclear. Trimming shortened V by 5 bases and J by 2 bases, and 6 bases separated the two germline ends. Looked up from germline, CDR1 is SGHTA and CDR2 is FQGNSA. The CDR3 extends over 12 amino acids. The CDR3 is CASSELNYGYTF. The CDR3 DNA follows: TGTGCCAGCAGCGAGCTAAACTATGGCTACACCTTC.

This clone was counted a few times. The genes are TRBV15 and TRBJ1-2; possibly TRBD1 for D (5 bases). Trimming removed 1 base at V and 2 bases at J, with 14 bases between. The CDR3 has 16 residues. Per germline, CDR1 LNHNV and CDR2 YYDKDF (reference sequence). CDR3 bases: TGTGCCACCAGCAGAGCGGGAGGGACGTACAACTATGGCTACACCTTC. This encodes CATSRAGGTYNYGYTF. The full variable domain, rest sourced from reference TRBV15 and TRBJ1-2, is DAMVIQNPRYQVTQFGKPVTLSCSQTLNHNVMYWYQQKSSQAPKLLFHYYDKDFNNEADTPDNFQSRRPNTSFCFLDIRSPGLGDTAMYLCATSRAGGTYNYGYTFGSGTRLTVV.

This sequence joins TRBV5-1 and TRBJ2-3, with 10 positions matching TRBD2. Per germline, CDR1 SGHRS and CDR2 YFSETQ. J was trimmed by 1 base and V by 0 bases; bases with no gene match: 2. The CDR3 has 16 amino acids. The CDR3 sequence is CASSLALAGGTDTQYF. Written as DNA, the CDR3 is TGCGCCAGCAGCTTGGCGCTAGCGGGGGGCACAGATACGCAGTATTTT.

The chain joins TRBV5-1 to TRBJ2-2, with unresolved D. This CDR3 comprises 12 residues. Per germline, CDR1 SGHRS and CDR2 YFSETQ. Trimming stripped 5 bases from V and 8 bases from J, with 10 bases between. CDR3 sequence (DNA): TGCGCCAGCAGAGGAGACCAGGGGGAGCTGTTTTTT. Protein product: CASRGDQGELFF. The whole variable domain, filled in from reference TRBV5-1 and TRBJ2-2, reads KAGVTQTPRYLIKTRGQQVTLSCSPISGHRSVSWYQQTPGQGLQFLFEYFSETQRNKGNFPGRFSGRQFSNSRSEMNVSTLELGDSALYLCASRGDQGELFFGEGSRLTVL.

The chain couples TRBV7-2 to TRBJ1-2; D is possibly TRBD1 (6 bases). The CDR3 has 13 residues. Germline lookup yields CDR1 SGHTA and CDR2 FQGNSA. The V end was cut by 3 bases, the J end by 5 bases, with 10 bases between. The chain's CDR3 is CASSFSGTYGYTF. The CDR3 bases are TGTGCCAGCAGCTTCTCAGGGACATATGGCTACACCTTC.

The V call is TRBV5-5, the J call TRBJ1-1; D not resolved. Germline V gene lookup returns CDR1 SGHKS and CDR2 YYEKEE (reference sequence). Trimming took 2 bases from V and 1 from J, leaving 12 bases between them. The length of the CDR3 is 15 residues. CDR3 coding DNA: TGTGCCAGCAGCTTTCCCCTAGATGCGAACACTGAAGCTTTCTTT. Protein: CASSFPLDANTEAFF.

This sequence joins TRBV6-6 and TRBJ1-6; TRBD1 matches at 9 bases. This CDR3 is 14 amino acids long. The V and J ends lost 6 bases and 7 bases, in that order; junction bases with no gene match: 4. Germline V gene sequence: CDR1 MNHNY, CDR2 SVGAGI (reference sequence). CDR3 sequence: CASRGTGPNSPLHF. In DNA, the CDR3 is TGTGCCAGCAGGGGGACAGGGCCAAATTCACCCCTCCACTTT.